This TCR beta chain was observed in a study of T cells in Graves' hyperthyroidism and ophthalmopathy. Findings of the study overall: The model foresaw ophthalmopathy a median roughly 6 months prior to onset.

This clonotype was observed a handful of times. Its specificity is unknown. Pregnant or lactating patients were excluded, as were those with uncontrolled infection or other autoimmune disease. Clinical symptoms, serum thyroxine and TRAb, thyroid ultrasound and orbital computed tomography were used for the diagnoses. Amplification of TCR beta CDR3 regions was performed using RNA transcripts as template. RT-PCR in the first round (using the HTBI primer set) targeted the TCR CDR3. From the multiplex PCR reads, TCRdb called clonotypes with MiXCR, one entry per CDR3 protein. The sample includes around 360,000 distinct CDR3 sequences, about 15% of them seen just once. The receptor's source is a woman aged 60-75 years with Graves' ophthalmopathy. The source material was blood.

The CDR3 DNA follows: TGCAGTGCCACAACAGGGGGCCACGAGCAGTACTTC. Translation: CSATTGGHEQYF. The chain couples TRBV20-1 to TRBJ2-7, with 9 nucleotides matching TRBD1. CDR1 is DFQATT and CDR2 is SNEGSKA in the germline V gene (reference sequence). V trimming: 6 bases; J trimming: 5 bases; junction bases outside the gene matches: 5. This CDR3 has 12 amino acids.